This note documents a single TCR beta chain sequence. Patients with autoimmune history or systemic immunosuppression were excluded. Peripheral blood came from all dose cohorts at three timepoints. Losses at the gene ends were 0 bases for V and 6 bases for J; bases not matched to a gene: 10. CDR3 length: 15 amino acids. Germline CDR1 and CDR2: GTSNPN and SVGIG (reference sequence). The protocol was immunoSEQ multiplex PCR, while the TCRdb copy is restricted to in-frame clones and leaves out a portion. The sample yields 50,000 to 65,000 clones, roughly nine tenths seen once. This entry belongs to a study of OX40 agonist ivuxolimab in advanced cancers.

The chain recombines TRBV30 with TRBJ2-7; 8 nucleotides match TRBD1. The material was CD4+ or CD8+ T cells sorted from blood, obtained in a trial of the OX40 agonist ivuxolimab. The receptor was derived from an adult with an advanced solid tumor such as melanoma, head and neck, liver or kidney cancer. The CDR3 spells CAWSVHRQGASEQYF. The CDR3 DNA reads TGTGCCTGGAGTGTACATAGGCAGGGGGCAAGCGAGCAGTACTTC.